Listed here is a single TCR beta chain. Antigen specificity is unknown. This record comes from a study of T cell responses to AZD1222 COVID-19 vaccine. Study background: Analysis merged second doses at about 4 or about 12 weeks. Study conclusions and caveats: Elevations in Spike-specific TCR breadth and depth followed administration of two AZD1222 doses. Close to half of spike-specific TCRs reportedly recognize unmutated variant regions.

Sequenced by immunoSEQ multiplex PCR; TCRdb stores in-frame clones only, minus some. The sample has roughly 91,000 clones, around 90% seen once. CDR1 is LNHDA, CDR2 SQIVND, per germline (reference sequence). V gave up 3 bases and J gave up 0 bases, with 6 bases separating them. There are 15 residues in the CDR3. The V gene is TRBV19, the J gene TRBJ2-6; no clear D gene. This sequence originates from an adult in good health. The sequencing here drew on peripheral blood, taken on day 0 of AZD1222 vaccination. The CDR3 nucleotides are TGTGCCAGTAGTATGATGGCCTCTGGGGCCAACGTCCTGACTTTC. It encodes CASSMMASGANVLTF. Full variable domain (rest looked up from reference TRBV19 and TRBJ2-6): DGGITQSPKYLFRKEGQNVTLSCEQNLNHDAMYWYRQDPGQGLRLIYYSQIVNDFQKGDIAEGYSVSREKKESFPLTVTSAQKNPTAFYLCASSMMASGANVLTFGAGSRLTVL.